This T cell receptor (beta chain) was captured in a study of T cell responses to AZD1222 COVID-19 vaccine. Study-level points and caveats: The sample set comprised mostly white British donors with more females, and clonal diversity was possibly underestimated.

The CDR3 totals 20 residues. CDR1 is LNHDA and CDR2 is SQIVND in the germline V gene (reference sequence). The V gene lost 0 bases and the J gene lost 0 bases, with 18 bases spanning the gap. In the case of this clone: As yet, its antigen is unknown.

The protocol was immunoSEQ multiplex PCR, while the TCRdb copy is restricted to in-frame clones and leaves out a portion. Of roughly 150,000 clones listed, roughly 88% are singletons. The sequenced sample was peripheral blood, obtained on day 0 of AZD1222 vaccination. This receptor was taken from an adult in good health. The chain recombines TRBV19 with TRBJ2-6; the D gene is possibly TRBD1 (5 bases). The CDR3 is CASSIESTWQGPSGANVLTF. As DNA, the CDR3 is TGTGCCAGTAGTATAGAATCGACGTGGCAGGGTCCCTCTGGGGCCAACGTCCTGACTTTC.